The entry that follows covers one T cell receptor beta chain sequence. Its antigen remains unidentified. This sample was included in a study of T cell responses to AZD1222 COVID-19 vaccine. Germline V CDR1 and CDR2: WSHSY, SAAADI. The CDR3 totals 15 residues. The V segment lost 3 bases and the J segment 4 bases; nucleotides outside the gene matches: 6. The assay was immunoSEQ multiplex PCR, and TCRdb's table has in-frame clones only and misses some. This repertoire shows around 99,000 clones, around 87% found once; its top ten account for roughly 5%. Broader study findings: Repertoires in all cases were sampled only once the peak T cell response had passed.

The chain joins TRBV10-2 to TRBJ1-2; 9 bases are a match to TRBD1. This sequence originates from an adult in good health. The material was peripheral blood, obtained on day 0 of AZD1222 vaccination. The CDR3 coding sequence is TGCGCCAGCAGTGATTCGGGACAGGGACTCTATGGCTACACCTTC. It yields the protein CASSDSGQGLYGYTF.